This entry concerns a single TCR beta chain. Repertoires were generated with immunoSEQ multiplex PCR, while TCRdb's copy carries only in-frame clones and drops some. The data hold about 2 million clones, with roughly 94% observed a single time. Naive CD8 isolation took CD45RO-negative cells positively selected for CCR7 and excluded terminally differentiated effector memory CD45RA+ cells. This CDR3 has 14 amino acids. The germline V gene encodes CDR1 MNHNS and CDR2 SASEGT. Deletions cut 6 bases from V and 0 bases from J, with 11 bases between. This sample was taken from a study of shared clonotypes between healthy human individuals. Study-wide context: The donors, two women and a few men, were aged 18 to 49.

The rearrangement joins TRBV6-1 to TRBJ1-1; D may be TRBD1 (6 bases). Source material: naive CD8+ T cells sorted from blood. The receptor's source is a man aged 18 to 30 in good health. Here the CDR3 DNA reads TGTGCCAGCAGAAGTACAGGGCTGAACACTGAAGCTTTCTTT. This codes for CASRSTGLNTEAFF.